This TCR beta chain stems from a study of radiation and T cells in renal cell carcinoma. Broader study findings: In blood, top tumor clones expanded by 2 weeks, shrinking by 4.

Clones were read by immunoSEQ multiplex PCR, and TCRdb kept only the in-frame ones, dropping some. In the table there are 100,000 to 150,000 clones, roughly 80% of which are singletons. This clone was found once. No antigen is known for it. Different DNA sequences within this sample yield the same CDR3. The CDR3 sequence is 14 residues long. Germline CDR1 and CDR2: MNHEY and SMNVEV (reference sequence). V was trimmed by 6 bases and J by 1 base, leaving 10 bases between them. The time point is: baseline pretreatment blood. The treatment here: 15 Gy SBRT to primary tumor, nephrectomy 4 weeks later. Radiation-treated patients gave blood at baseline, week 2 and week 4.

The sample here was blood, taken from a patient whose treatment included radiotherapy and nephrectomy. The rearrangement uses TRBV27 and TRBJ2-4; tentative D call: TRBD2 (6 bases). This clonotype was sampled from a woman aged 60 to 75 with renal cell carcinoma. The DNA for the CDR3 is TGTGCCAGCAGGTTAGGAGGGGCCAAAAACATTCAGTACTTC. As protein: CASRLGGAKNIQYF.